A single T cell receptor (beta chain) is shown here with its context. Its antigen is still unknown. CDR1 and CDR2 from the germline V gene are SGHTA and FQGNSA. This CDR3 has 14 residues. Trimming removed 1 base from V and 1 base from J, with 4 bases in between. This record belongs to a study of human T cells and chemical hapten exposure. Overall study context: Throughout a study of about 6 months, patients underwent weekly scalp administration of diphenylcyclopropenone doses.

Overall study results and limits: Compared to controls, expanded TCRs made significantly more large clusters of similar CDR3s.

Time point given: patch test 2, 6 weeks after DPC sensitization. Documented treatment: therapeutic diphenylcyclopropenone sensitization with weekly scalp DPC. People who gave samples had alopecia, were 18 to 70 years old, and were suitable for DPC. TCRdb re-called the RACE reads with MiXCR, one entry per CDR3 protein. The sample yields about 50,000 distinct CDR3 sequences, over 9.5% seen once. The chain combines TRBV7-2 with TRBJ2-2; D gene ambiguous. The receptor comes from a woman between 50 and 59 years old with alopecia areata. Some clones in this sample may be carry-over from other donors' samples. This specimen consisted of whole blood, obtained in connection with sensitization to the hapten diphenylcyclopropenone (DPC). The CDR3, as DNA: TGTGCCAGCAGCTTAGGGAGGAACACCGGGGAGCTGTTTTTT. It encodes CASSLGRNTGELFF.